This entry lists 25 T cell receptor beta chains sequenced from one sample in a study of blood T cell repertoires in COVID-19. Sequencing used immunoSEQ multiplex PCR; TCRdb keeps in-frame clones, though not all of them. Among about 95,000 clones listed, about 89% were seen once. The specimen was peripheral blood. The receptors here all came from a man aged 45-60 years with COVID-19, enrolled during active disease.

The chain is built from TRBV27 and TRBJ2-3, with D tentatively TRBD1 (5 bases). CDR1 MNHEY and CDR2 SMNVEV come from the germline V gene (reference sequence). Trimming shortened V by 5 bases and J by 5 bases, and 20 bases separated the two germline ends. The CDR3 contains 16 residues. For the CDR3, the DNA is TGTGCCAGCAGTCCTGGCTTTAGGGGTAGGGGAGATACGCAGTATTTT. Its protein product is CASSPGFRGRGDTQYF.

V is TRBV27 and J is TRBJ2-2; TRBD2 aligns across 12 bases. There are 16 residues in the CDR3. Germline CDR1 and CDR2: MNHEY and SMNVEV (reference sequence). Germline trimming cut 10 bases from V and 4 bases from J; bases unmatched to any gene: 10. The CDR3 loop reads CAIRLAGGPGTGELFF. The DNA for the CDR3 is TGTGCCATCAGGCTAGCGGGGGGGCCGGGCACCGGGGAGCTGTTTTTT.

The chain joins TRBV7-3 to TRBJ1-5; tentatively, D is TRBD1 (6 bases). Germline CDR1 is SGHTA and CDR2 is FQGTGA. V lost 5 bases and J 1 base, leaving 12 bases between the germline ends. The CDR3 sequence is 15 residues long. The DNA of the CDR3 is TGTGCCAGCAGCCCTGGGGGCCACAGCAATCAGCCCCAGCATTTT. It specifies CASSPGGHSNQPQHF.

This chain joins TRBV13 and TRBJ1-2; D gene ambiguous. This CDR3 contains 14 residues. The V end was cut by 3 bases, the J end by 4 bases, with 12 bases between. In germline, CDR1 is PRHDT, CDR2 FYEKMQ (reference sequence). The CDR3, as DNA: TGTGCCAGCAGCTTTCAGTCACCTGGCTATGGCTACACCTTC. Translated: CASSFQSPGYGYTF.

This rearrangement joins TRBV9 to TRBJ1-3; D remains ambiguous. Germline V gives CDR1 SGDLS, CDR2 YYNGEE. CDR3 length equals 12 residues. Deletions cut 5 bases from V and 4 bases from J, with 7 bases between. CDR3 region: CASSTYGNTIYF. CDR3 nucleotides: TGTGCCAGCAGTACCTACGGAAACACCATATATTTT.

The CDR3 bases are TGTGCCAGCAGTTTATCGAGGGCACAGGGGATAAAGAACACTGAAGCTTTCTTT. Amino acid sequence: CASSLSRAQGIKNTEAFF. The chain couples TRBV27 to TRBJ1-1; 7 bases map to TRBD1. V was pared by 0 bases and J by 1 base, with 11 bases of the junction left unmatched. Germline values: CDR1 MNHEY, CDR2 SMNVEV (reference sequence). CDR3 length: 18 residues.

This chain connects TRBV2 to TRBJ1-6, with TRBD1 as a possible D gene (5 bases). The V gene lost 4 bases and the J gene lost 4 bases, with 8 bases spanning the gap. This CDR3 is built from 14 residues. Germline loops: CDR1 SNHLY, CDR2 FYNNEI. CDR3 loop: CASSGGIYNSPLHF. The CDR3 DNA reads TGTGCCAGCAGTGGGGGCATTTATAATTCACCCCTCCACTTT.

The chain is built from TRBV7-9 and TRBJ2-5; D perhaps matches TRBD1 (6 bases). Trimming cost V 6 bases and J 5 bases, with 22 bases left between them. CDR3 length: 16 residues. Germline-derived CDR1 and CDR2 are SEHNR and FQNEAQ (reference sequence). CDR3 loop: CASSIEARGSGETQYF. The CDR3 region has the DNA TGTGCCAGCAGTATAGAGGCCAGGGGTTCGGGGGAGACCCAGTACTTC.

This sequence joins TRBV5-6 and TRBJ2-5; 9 nucleotides align to TRBD2. The CDR3 contains 14 residues. The V gene end was trimmed by 2 bases and the J gene end by 6 bases; junction bases not matched to a gene: 5. Germline CDR1 is SGHDT and CDR2 is YYEEEE. The CDR3 loop is CASSFGAGGQTQYF. CDR3 DNA sequence: TGTGCCAGCAGCTTCGGAGCGGGGGGACAGACCCAGTACTTC.

The chain combines TRBV11-1 with TRBJ1-2; no definite D call. V lost 4 bases to trimming and J lost 4 bases, with 10 bases between them. The CDR3 is 13 residues long. Germline-derived CDR1 and CDR2 are SGHAT and FQDESV (reference sequence). DNA of the CDR3: TGTGCCAGCAGCTCCCCAGGATTCTATGGCTACACCTTC. The encoded protein is CASSSPGFYGYTF.

The V gene is TRBV3-1 (or the pseudogene TRBV3-2), the J gene TRBJ1-1; 7 nucleotides line up with TRBD1. Germline V CDR1 and CDR2: LGHDT, YNNKEL (reference sequence). The CDR3 is 17 residues long. Unmatched junction bases numbered 10, after V lost 0 bases and J lost 3 bases. The CDR3 DNA reads TGTGCCAGCAGCCAAGATAGGGCAGGGGGGTTGGACACTGAAGCTTTCTTT. This sequence encodes CASSQDRAGGLDTEAFF.

This chain links TRBV3-1 (or the pseudogene TRBV3-2) with TRBJ1-1; 7 nucleotides agree with TRBD1. The V and J ends lost 1 base and 11 bases, in that order; junction bases with no gene match: 10. CDR1 is LGHDT, CDR2 YNNKEL, per germline (reference sequence). The CDR3 length is 14 residues. CDR3 bases: TGTGCCAGCAGCCAAGGTACGACAGGGCTTGAGGCTTTCTTT. It codes for CASSQGTTGLEAFF.

This clone was seen a few times. CDR3 DNA: TGTGCCAGCAGTTCGGAACAGGGGACGTATTCACCCCTCCACTTT. Translated: CASSSEQGTYSPLHF. The chain links TRBV6-5 to TRBJ1-6; 7 bases match TRBD1. This CDR3 region has 15 residues. Trimming took 4 bases from V and 8 from J; bases not matched to a gene: 8. Germline-derived CDR1 and CDR2 are MNHEY and SVGAGI.

This clone was seen once. CDR3: CASSPAPTSGGRHEQFF. CDR3 nucleotides: TGTGCCAGCAGCCCGGCCCCCACTAGCGGGGGGAGACATGAGCAGTTCTTC. The V and J genes are TRBV9 and TRBJ2-1, with 12 positions matching TRBD2. In germline, CDR1 is SGDLS, CDR2 YYNGEE. V lost 4 bases, J lost 8 bases, and 13 bases stayed unmatched. CDR3 size: 17 residues.

This clone was found a few times. DNA for the CDR3: TGTGCCAGCAGCCAAGAGTTCCAACAGCCCCAGCATTTT. Encoded protein: CASSQEFQQPQHF. The chain links TRBV3-1 (or the pseudogene TRBV3-2) to TRBJ1-5; D call uncertain. This CDR3 has 13 amino acids. CDR1 and CDR2 (germline): LGHDT, YNNKEL (reference sequence). V lost 0 bases, J lost 7 bases, and 7 bases lay in between.

Only a few counts were recorded for this clone. The gene calls are TRBV13 and TRBJ1-2; the match to TRBD1 covers 7 bases. Germline V CDR1 and CDR2: PRHDT, FYEKMQ (reference sequence). V lost 5 bases and J lost 3; bases outside the gene matches: 6. The CDR3 loop spans 14 amino acids. The CDR3 here is CASSPQGGYYGYTF. CDR3 nucleotide sequence: TGTGCCAGCAGCCCCCAAGGGGGCTACTATGGCTACACCTTC.

The V and J genes are TRBV14 and TRBJ2-2; TRBD1 matches at 7 bases. CDR3 length equals 15 residues. V lost 1 base, J lost 6 bases, and 5 bases stayed unmatched. Germline V gene data show CDR1 as SGHDN and CDR2 as FVKESK. The CDR3 sequence: CASSQGRGISGELFF. The CDR3 coding sequence is TGTGCCAGCAGCCAAGGCAGGGGGATTTCCGGGGAGCTGTTTTTT.

V and J are TRBV18 and TRBJ2-1, with 7 bases lining up with TRBD1. Losses at the gene ends were 3 bases for V and 7 bases for J; bases not matched to a gene: 9. Germline V gene lookup returns CDR1 KGHSH and CDR2 LQKENI. The CDR3 totals 15 residues. The CDR3 is CASSPRTGRVNEQFF. The CDR3 DNA reads as TGTGCCAGCTCACCCCGGACAGGTCGAGTAAATGAGCAGTTCTTC. The whole variable domain, remainder taken from reference TRBV18 and TRBJ2-1, is NAGVMQNPRHLVRRRGQEARLRCSPMKGHSHVYWYRQLPEEGLKFMVYLQKENIIDESGMPKERFSAEFPKEGPSILRIQQVVRGDSAAYFCASSPRTGRVNEQFFGPGTRLTVL.

V gene TRBV15 combines with J gene TRBJ2-3; the D gene is possibly TRBD1 (5 bases). The CDR3 extends over 14 amino acids. Trimming took off 0 bases at V and 3 bases at J, with 7 bases between the two ends. Germline V gene sequence: CDR1 LNHNV, CDR2 YYDKDF (reference sequence). The CDR3 here is CATSRDSGTDTQYF. CDR3 coding DNA: TGTGCCACCAGCAGAGATTCAGGGACAGATACGCAGTATTTT.

This sequence joins TRBV11-2 and TRBJ2-7, with 8 positions matching TRBD2. Germline loops: CDR1 SGHAT, CDR2 FQNNGV. Trimming removed 3 bases from V and 4 bases from J; junction bases left unmatched: 5. This CDR3 spans 14 amino acids. In nucleotides, the CDR3 is TGTGCCAGCAGCTTTTACGGGGGGGCGTACGAGCAGTACTTC. It encodes CASSFYGGAYEQYF.

The chain combines TRBV9 with TRBJ2-2; tentative D call: TRBD1 (6 bases). The germline V gene has CDR1 SGDLS and CDR2 YYNGEE. Trimming cost V 7 bases and J 5 bases, with 12 bases left between them. This CDR3 contains 13 residues. The DNA for the CDR3 is TGTGCCAGCGGGGGCCCCGGGACCGGGGAGCTGTTTTTT. Translated: CASGGPGTGELFF.

The chain links TRBV5-1 to TRBJ1-4; tentatively, D is TRBD1 (6 bases). The germline V and J ends were trimmed by 3 bases and 4 bases, with 19 bases remaining between them. The CDR3 is 17 amino acids. Per the germline V gene, CDR1 is SGHRS and CDR2 is YFSETQ. The CDR3 coding sequence is TGCGCCAGCAGCTACGGCGGCAGGGGCGGGGGTAATGAAAAACTGTTTTTT. Its translation is CASSYGGRGGGNEKLFF.

The chain has TRBV4-1 and TRBJ1-3, with D unresolved. The CDR3 spans 15 residues. Germline V CDR1 and CDR2: MGHRA, YSYEKL. The V gene lost 1 base and the J gene lost 3 bases, with 10 bases spanning the gap. This CDR3 reads CASSQGPGDGNTIYF. The CDR3 DNA reads TGCGCCAGCAGCCAAGGCCCCGGGGATGGAAACACCATATATTTT.

The rearrangement joins TRBV6-5 to TRBJ2-7; D not resolved. The CDR3 extends over 13 amino acids. Per the germline V gene, CDR1 is MNHEY and CDR2 is SVGAGI. The V end lost 6 bases, the J end lost 3 bases, and 12 bases lay between the germline ends. DNA of the CDR3: TGTGCCAGCAGGACACAAACTCACTACGAGCAGTACTTC. This encodes CASRTQTHYEQYF.

The chain uses TRBV1 and TRBJ1-1. TRBV1 is reported as a pseudogene. The CDR3 is 16 amino acids. CDR3 region: CTSSQVVAGGGTEAFF. The CDR3 DNA follows: TGCACCAGCAGCCAAGTCGTCGCGGGGGGCGGCACTGAAGCTTTCTTT.